This entry lists 30 T cell receptor beta chains sequenced from one sample in a study of blood T cell repertoires in COVID-19. The protocol was immunoSEQ multiplex PCR, while the TCRdb copy is restricted to in-frame clones and leaves out a portion. This sample has 200,000 to 250,000 clones; roughly 85% occur once, and the top ten carry 3.8%. Sequenced input: PBMCs or T cells enriched from blood (not recorded which). These receptors came from a woman aged 40-49 years with acute COVID-19.

To note about this clone: The germline gene is not matched at one end of the junction; a read error may be the cause. This rearrangement joins TRBV6-1 to TRBJ1-6; TRBD1 matches 8 bases. There are 16 residues in the CDR3. The V gene's germline CDR1 is MNHNS and CDR2 SASEGT. The CDR3 loop reads CASSKAGGGYNSPLHF. The DNA of the CDR3 is TGTGCCAGCAGTAAAGCAGGGGGCGGTTATAATTCACCCCTCCACTTT.

The chain uses TRBV5-1 and TRBJ2-7, with TRBD1 matching 12 bases. Germline loops: CDR1 SGHRS, CDR2 YFSETQ. The CDR3 sequence is 15 residues long. Losses at the gene ends were 3 bases for V and 5 bases for J; bases not matched to a gene: 6. The chain's CDR3 is CASSSTGQGAHEQYF. The CDR3 nucleotides are TGCGCCAGCAGCTCAACGGGACAGGGGGCCCACGAGCAGTACTTC.

The chain has TRBV5-8 and TRBJ2-1, with a weak D call TRBD2 (6 bases). There are 15 residues in the CDR3. Trimming pared 4 bases from V and 6 bases from J, leaving 17 bases between. Germline assignment: CDR1 SGHTS and CDR2 YDEGEE. CDR3 sequence reads: CASSADGGLVNEQFF. The CDR3 nucleotides read TGTGCCAGCAGCGCGGACGGAGGGCTGGTCAATGAGCAGTTCTTC.

The CDR3 protein is CASSTPGHAGARSNYGYTF. Here the CDR3 DNA reads TGTGCCAGCAGCACCCCGGGACACGCCGGTGCCCGGTCTAACTATGGCTACACCTTC. V usage is TRBV28 and J usage is TRBJ1-2; tentative D call: TRBD1 (6 bases). Per the germline V gene, CDR1 is MDHEN and CDR2 is SYDVKM. Trimming stripped 6 bases from V and 0 bases from J, with 26 bases between. The CDR3 covers 19 residues.

The rearrangement links TRBV7-2 to TRBJ1-2; weak D call: TRBD1 (5 bases). The germline V and J ends were trimmed by 2 bases and 0 bases, with 16 bases remaining between them. Germline CDR1 reads SGHTA; CDR2 reads FQGNSA. The CDR3 sequence is 17 residues long. In nucleotides, the CDR3 is TGTGCCAGCAGCTTATGGGGAGGGCAGGGAGCTAACTATGGCTACACCTTC. As protein: CASSLWGGQGANYGYTF.

This clone was counted only a few times. The chain employs TRBV4-1 and TRBJ2-1; 8 bases fit TRBD1. The CDR3 runs to 18 residues. Germline CDR1 MGHRA, CDR2 YSYEKL. Losses at the gene ends were 1 base for V and 4 bases for J; bases not matched to a gene: 12. CDR3 nucleotides: TGCGCCAGCAGCCAAGCCCTTCCCGGGACAGGTATATACAATGAGCAGTTCTTC. Its protein product is CASSQALPGTGIYNEQFF.

The V gene is TRBV28, the J gene TRBJ2-6, with TRBD2 as a possible D gene (5 bases). Trimming left V 4 bases short and J 0 bases short, with 7 bases between. CDR3 length equals 15 residues. Germline V CDR1 and CDR2: MDHEN, SYDVKM. The CDR3 reads CASSSGSSGANVLTF. Here the CDR3 DNA reads TGTGCCAGCAGTTCGGGAAGCTCTGGGGCCAACGTCCTGACTTTC.

The rearrangement uses TRBV5-4 and TRBJ2-5; the match to TRBD2 covers 7 bases. Germline lookup yields CDR1 SGHNT and CDR2 YYREEE (reference sequence). V lost 1 base and J lost 4; bases outside the gene matches: 4. The CDR3 covers 14 residues. DNA for the CDR3: TGTGCCAGCAGCTTGATGTGGGAGGGAGAGACCCAGTACTTC. Amino acids: CASSLMWEGETQYF.

Comments on this clone: Other DNA sequences in the sample encode the same CDR3. The J gene is TRBJ1-5, the V gene TRBV5-1; 7 positions match TRBD1. CDR1 is SGHRS, CDR2 YFSETQ, per germline. The CDR3 extends over 14 amino acids. The V gene end was trimmed by 0 bases and the J gene end by 5 bases; junction bases not matched to a gene: 2. CDR3 sequence: CASSLDRGDQPQHF. CDR3 coding DNA: TGCGCCAGCAGCTTGGACAGGGGAGATCAGCCCCAGCATTTT.

The chain carries TRBV27 and TRBJ2-5; 13 nucleotides line up with TRBD2. Looked up from germline, CDR1 is MNHEY and CDR2 is SMNVEV (reference sequence). The CDR3 contains 18 residues. V lost 5 bases, J lost 4 bases, and 13 bases stayed unmatched. The CDR3 loop is CASSKPTSGRPKGETQYF. In DNA form, the CDR3 reads TGTGCCAGCAGTAAACCGACTAGCGGGAGGCCCAAGGGAGAGACCCAGTACTTC.

The rearrangement joins TRBV19 to TRBJ1-5; no reliable D call. The length of the CDR3 is 12 residues. Germline CDR1 is LNHDA and CDR2 is SQIVND (reference sequence). With 5 bases removed from V and 6 bases from J, the gap between germline ends came to 8 bases. CDR3 in amino acids: CASSAMSQPQHF. CDR3 nucleotides: TGTGCCAGTAGTGCGATGAGTCAGCCCCAGCATTTT.

This clone was found once. The CDR3 region has the DNA TGTGCCAGCAGGACAGGGGGCTGGAATCAGCCCCAGCATTTT. Translating gives CASRTGGWNQPQHF. The rearrangement links TRBV28 to TRBJ1-5; 10 bases fit TRBD1. CDR1 is MDHEN and CDR2 is SYDVKM in the germline V gene. Losses at the gene ends were 6 bases for V and 4 bases for J; bases not matched to a gene: 3. The CDR3 covers 14 residues.

V usage is TRBV12-3 or TRBV12-4 and J usage is TRBJ2-1; the D is unclear. The CDR3 spans 13 residues. The V gene lost 4 bases and the J gene lost 7 bases, with 11 bases spanning the gap. The chain's CDR3 is CASSYHLSNEQFF. DNA for the CDR3: TGTGCCAGCAGTTACCACTTATCGAATGAGCAGTTCTTC.

V is TRBV19 and J is TRBJ2-7; D call uncertain. Germline-derived CDR1 and CDR2 are LNHDA and SQIVND (reference sequence). V shed 1 base and J shed 2 bases, with 15 bases lying between them. CDR3 length equals 16 residues. CDR3 region: CASSIGGAVVPYEQYF. CDR3 in DNA: TGTGCCAGTAGTATAGGTGGAGCAGTCGTCCCCTACGAGCAGTACTTC.

In DNA form, the CDR3 reads TGTGCCAGCAGTTTAGGACCGGGGCAGCCCCAGCATTTT. It translates to CASSLGPGQPQHF. The gene calls are TRBV12-3 or TRBV12-4 and TRBJ1-5; no firm D call. V gave up 1 base and J gave up 7 bases, with 8 bases separating them. The CDR3 totals 13 residues.

J is TRBJ2-6 and V is TRBV28, with 7 positions matching TRBD1. Per germline, CDR1 MDHEN and CDR2 SYDVKM. The V and J ends lost 7 bases and 1 base, in that order; junction bases with no gene match: 4. CDR3 size: 15 residues. The DNA of the CDR3 is TGTGCCAGCACTCACAGGGGTTCTGGGGCCAACGTCCTGACTTTC. It is translated as CASTHRGSGANVLTF.

The chain joins TRBV24-1 to TRBJ1-3, with D hard to call. Germline V gene data show CDR1 as KGHDR and CDR2 as SFDVKD. CDR3 size: 17 residues. V was trimmed by 5 bases and J by 0 bases, leaving 16 bases between them. The DNA of the CDR3 is TGTGCCACCAGTGGTCGGCCAGGAACTAGCTCTGGAAACACCATATATTTT. The encoded protein is CATSGRPGTSSGNTIYF.

This rearrangement joins TRBV27 to TRBJ2-7, with a tentative D call TRBD1 (6 bases). This CDR3 has 14 amino acids. V dropped 5 bases and J dropped 1 base, with 12 bases sitting between them. CDR1 MNHEY and CDR2 SMNVEV come from the germline V gene (reference sequence). CDR3 in amino acids: CASSRTGQSYEQYF. In nucleotides, the CDR3 is TGTGCCAGCAGTCGTACTGGACAGTCCTACGAGCAGTACTTC.

The chain combines TRBV4-1 with TRBJ2-5; 9 bases line up with TRBD2. Germline assignment: CDR1 MGHRA and CDR2 YSYEKL. CDR3 length: 15 amino acids. V was pared by 7 bases and J by 2 bases, with 8 bases of the junction left unmatched. DNA for the CDR3: TGCGCCAGCAAGGGACTAGCAATAAGTCAAGAGACCCAGTACTTC. Its translation: CASKGLAISQETQYF.

The chain links TRBV5-4 to TRBJ2-1, with 12 bases matching TRBD2. V was pared by 1 base and J by 8 bases, with 7 bases of the junction left unmatched. The CDR3 contains 16 residues. CDR1 and CDR2 (germline): SGHNT, YYREEE (reference sequence). CDR3 bases: TGTGCCAGCAGCTTGTACTCTAGCGGGAGGGCCTATGAGCAGTTCTTC. Translation gives CASSLYSSGRAYEQFF.

The chain recombines TRBV29-1 with TRBJ2-4, with TRBD2 identical over 10 bases. The germline gives CDR1 SQVTM, CDR2 ANQGSEA. The CDR3 extends over 17 amino acids. V shed 5 bases, J shed 4 bases, and the junction held 14 bases outside the gene matches. CDR3 DNA: TGCAGCGTTCAACGGGCGGGACGGGGACTAGCGAAAAACATTCAGTACTTC. Translating gives CSVQRAGRGLAKNIQYF.

The chain links TRBV28 to TRBJ1-2; 10 bases map to TRBD1. The CDR3 extends over 15 amino acids. V shed 5 bases and J 3 bases; nucleotides not matched to a gene: 6. Germline V gene sequence: CDR1 MDHEN, CDR2 SYDVKM. In nucleotides, the CDR3 is TGTGCCAGCAGTCCGGGACAGGGGAGTTACTATGGCTACACCTTC. Protein product: CASSPGQGSYYGYTF.

The chain recombines TRBV24-1 with TRBJ2-1; tentatively, D is TRBD1 (5 bases). The length of the CDR3 is 13 residues. Germline CDR1 KGHDR, CDR2 SFDVKD. V was pared by 9 bases and J by 8 bases, with 16 bases between. CDR3 in amino acids: CATRKQEPDEQFF. CDR3 DNA sequence: TGTGCCACCCGGAAACAGGAGCCGGATGAGCAGTTCTTC.

V gene TRBV6-6 combines with J gene TRBJ1-6; 7 bases map to TRBD1. CDR1 is MNHNY, CDR2 SVGAGI, per germline (reference sequence). V lost 5 bases, J lost 11 bases, and 6 bases stayed unmatched. This CDR3 is 13 amino acids long. This CDR3 is CASSLGTAAPLHF. CDR3 in DNA: TGTGCCAGCAGTCTTGGGACAGCAGCACCCCTCCACTTT.

V usage is TRBV4-2 and J usage is TRBJ1-4; D perhaps matches TRBD1 (5 bases). The V gene's germline CDR1 is LGHNA and CDR2 YNFKEQ. V lost 10 bases, J lost 7 bases, and 16 bases lay in between. CDR3 length: 13 amino acids. In DNA form, the CDR3 reads TGTGCCACCCGGGCACAGGAGGGTGAAAAACTGTTTTTT. This encodes CATRAQEGEKLFF.

The chain links TRBV5-6 to TRBJ1-1; D not certain. Germline CDR1 SGHDT, CDR2 YYEEEE. With 0 bases removed from V and 4 bases from J, the gap between germline ends came to 7 bases. The CDR3 totals 13 residues. The CDR3 DNA follows: TGTGCCAGCAGCTTGGCGTCCGGCACTGAAGCTTTCTTT. It yields the protein CASSLASGTEAFF.

This clone was seen a single time. DNA for the CDR3: TGTGCCAGCTCACCACCCGGGACAGGGAGGGGAGAGACCCAGTACTTC. Amino acids: CASSPPGTGRGETQYF. V usage is TRBV18 and J usage is TRBJ2-5; 9 bases are a match to TRBD1. CDR1 is KGHSH, CDR2 LQKENI, per germline. There are 16 residues in the CDR3. After removal of 0 bases from V and 4 bases from J, the junction contained 6 bases not matched to a gene.

The J gene is TRBJ2-2, the V gene TRBV7-6; tentatively, D is TRBD2 (5 bases). This CDR3 spans 18 amino acids. CDR1 is SGHVS and CDR2 is FNYEAQ in the germline V gene. V dropped 0 bases and J dropped 4 bases, with 18 bases sitting between them. The CDR3 spells CASSLARAPTGSTGELFF. CDR3 in DNA: TGTGCCAGCAGCTTAGCGAGGGCACCAACGGGGAGCACCGGGGAGCTGTTTTTT.

The J gene is TRBJ1-1, the V gene TRBV19, with 9 bases identical to TRBD1. Germline assignment: CDR1 LNHDA and CDR2 SQIVND (reference sequence). This CDR3 is 14 amino acids long. With 3 bases clipped from V and 4 bases from J, the junction kept 3 bases outside the gene matches. CDR3 region: CASSIMTGGTEAFF. The CDR3 DNA is TGTGCCAGTAGTATCATGACAGGGGGCACTGAAGCTTTCTTT.

The gene calls are TRBV5-1 and TRBJ2-1, with 13 positions matching TRBD2. V gave up 0 bases and J gave up 12 bases; unmatched junction bases: 0. The CDR3 is 13 residues long. The V gene's germline CDR1 is SGHRS and CDR2 YFSETQ. This CDR3 is CASSLGLAGGQFF. CDR3 nucleotide sequence: TGCGCCAGCAGCTTGGGACTAGCGGGAGGGCAGTTCTTC.